Listed below are T cell receptor beta chains from one sample, sequenced in a study of beta chain features in type 1 diabetes. The repertoire was sequenced with immunoSEQ multiplex PCR; TCRdb's copy has only in-frame clones and lacks some. Of hundreds of thousands of clones listed, roughly 14% were seen once; the top ten hold about 0.026%. Sequenced input: naive CD4+ T cells from blood. These receptors originate from a woman in her forties in good health. Both conserved end residues are part of each CDR3. Each record gives: V gene, D gene, J gene, clone size, CDR3 protein, CDR3 DNA. A D gene is named only where the DNA matches it firmly. Clone size, where shown, is once, few, many, or a class for clones that have expanded.

V gene: TRBV9; D gene: TRBD1; J gene: TRBJ1-2; clone size: few; CDR3 protein: CASSNLQGTYGYTF; CDR3 DNA: TGTGCCAGCAGCAACTTACAGGGGACCTATGGCTACACCTTC
V gene: TRBV9; D gene: NA; J gene: TRBJ2-2; clone size: few; CDR3 protein: CASGQPNTGELFF; CDR3 DNA: TGTGCCAGCGGACAGCCGAACACCGGGGAGCTGTTTTTT
V gene: TRBV5-1; D gene: TRBD2; J gene: TRBJ2-5; clone size: NA; CDR3 protein: CASSITSGAWETQYF; CDR3 DNA: TGCGCCAGCAGCATAACTAGCGGAGCATGGGAGACCCAGTACTTC
V gene: TRBV18; D gene: NA; J gene: TRBJ1-2; clone size: few; CDR3 protein: CASSPPGQSVGGYTF; CDR3 DNA: TGTGCCAGCTCACCACCGGGACAATCGGTGGGTGGCTACACCTTC
V gene: TRBV7-2; D gene: NA; J gene: TRBJ2-7; clone size: NA; CDR3 protein: CASKGPTYEQYF; CDR3 DNA: TGTGCCAGCAAGGGGCCCACCTACGAGCAGTACTTC
V gene: TRBV4-1; D gene: TRBD1; J gene: TRBJ1-6; clone size: few; CDR3 protein: CASSHYAQGADSPLHF; CDR3 DNA: TGCGCCAGCAGCCATTACGCTCAGGGGGCCGATTCACCCCTCCACTTT
V gene: TRBV7-7; D gene: NA; J gene: TRBJ2-7; clone size: few; CDR3 protein: CASSLSGGADEQYF; CDR3 DNA: TGTGCCAGCAGCTTGAGTGGGGGGGCCGACGAGCAGTACTTC
V gene: TRBV10-3; D gene: TRBD1; J gene: TRBJ2-2; clone size: few; CDR3 protein: CAIRIGQGGPGELFF; CDR3 DNA: TGTGCCATCAGAATCGGACAGGGGGGTCCCGGGGAGCTGTTTTTT
V gene: TRBV6-1; D gene: NA; J gene: TRBJ2-7; clone size: NA; CDR3 protein: CASSEVAGRFYEQYF; CDR3 DNA: TGTGCCAGCAGTGAAGTCGCGGGGAGGTTCTACGAGCAGTACTTC
V gene: TRBV5-6; D gene: TRBD1; J gene: TRBJ2-7; clone size: NA; CDR3 protein: CASIAIGQGVHEQYF; CDR3 DNA: TGTGCCAGCATCGCAATAGGACAGGGAGTCCACGAGCAGTACTTC
V gene: TRBV27; D gene: TRBD1; J gene: TRBJ1-2; clone size: few; CDR3 protein: CASSSTGGWNGYTF; CDR3 DNA: TGTGCCAGCAGTTCGACAGGGGGCTGGAATGGCTACACCTTC
V gene: TRBV5-1; D gene: TRBD1; J gene: TRBJ2-1; clone size: NA; CDR3 protein: CASSHPGQGYNEQFF; CDR3 DNA: TGCGCCAGCAGCCATCCGGGACAGGGCTACAATGAGCAGTTCTTC
V gene: TRBV7-9; D gene: TRBD2; J gene: TRBJ2-2; clone size: many; CDR3 protein: CASRPRGVTGELFF; CDR3 DNA: TGTGCCAGCAGGCCCCGGGGGGTCACCGGGGAGCTGTTTTTT
V gene: TRBV29-1; D gene: NA; J gene: TRBJ1-1; clone size: NA; CDR3 protein: CSVRDRMNTEAFF; CDR3 DNA: TGCAGCGTGAGAGACAGGATGAACACTGAAGCTTTCTTT
V gene: TRBV5-4; D gene: TRBD2; J gene: TRBJ2-1; clone size: NA; CDR3 protein: CASSRSGNSIGGQFF; CDR3 DNA: TGTGCCAGCAGCCGTAGCGGGAACTCGATCGGGGGGCAGTTCTTC